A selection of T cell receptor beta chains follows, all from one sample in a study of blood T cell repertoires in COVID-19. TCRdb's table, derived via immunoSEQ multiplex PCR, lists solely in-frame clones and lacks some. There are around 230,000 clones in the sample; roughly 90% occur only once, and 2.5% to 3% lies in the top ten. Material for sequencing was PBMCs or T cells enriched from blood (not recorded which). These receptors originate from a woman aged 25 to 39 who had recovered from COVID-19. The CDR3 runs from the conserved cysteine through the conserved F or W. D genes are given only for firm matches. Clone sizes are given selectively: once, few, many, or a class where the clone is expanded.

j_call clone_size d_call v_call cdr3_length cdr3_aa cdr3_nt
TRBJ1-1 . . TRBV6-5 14 CASRPWDKGTEAFF TGTGCCAGCAGGCCTTGGGACAAAGGCACTGAAGCTTTCTTT
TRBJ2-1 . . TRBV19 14 CASSIGSSYNEQFF TGTGCCAGTAGTATAGGCAGCTCCTACAATGAGCAGTTCTTC
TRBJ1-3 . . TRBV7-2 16 CASSFGGVVSGNTIYF TGTGCCAGCAGCTTTGGGGGGGTAGTCTCTGGAAACACCATATATTTT
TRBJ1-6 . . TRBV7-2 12 CASSSGFSPLHF TGTGCCAGCAGTTCAGGGTTTTCACCCCTCCACTTT
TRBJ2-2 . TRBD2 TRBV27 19 CASSFVGLAGMKNTGELFF TGTGCCAGCAGTTTTGTAGGGCTAGCGGGGATGAAGAACACCGGGGAGCTGTTTTTT
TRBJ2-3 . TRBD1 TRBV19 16 CASSRPAGQGTDTQYF TGTGCCAGTAGCCGTCCTGCGGGACAGGGCACAGATACGCAGTATTTT
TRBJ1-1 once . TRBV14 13 CASSQWTTTEAFF TGTGCCAGCAGCCAGTGGACAACCACTGAAGCTTTCTTT
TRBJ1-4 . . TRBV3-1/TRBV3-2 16 CASSREVWASNEKLFF TGTGCCAGCAGCCGGGAGGTCTGGGCGTCTAATGAAAAACTGTTTTTT
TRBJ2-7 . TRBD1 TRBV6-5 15 CASSSGQGFMYEQYF TGTGCCAGCAGTTCGGGACAGGGGTTCATGTACGAGCAGTACTTC
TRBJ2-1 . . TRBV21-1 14 CASTPGQGNGGEFF TGTGCCAGCACACCGGGACAGGGGAACGGGGGTGAGTTCTTC
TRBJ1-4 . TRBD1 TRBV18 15 CASSIGQATNEKLFF TGTGCCAGCTCAATTGGACAGGCAACTAATGAAAAACTGTTTTTT
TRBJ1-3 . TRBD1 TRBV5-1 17 CASSLTGGTGKIDTIYF TGCGCCAGCAGCTTGACGGGCGGGACAGGAAAAATTGACACCATATATTTT
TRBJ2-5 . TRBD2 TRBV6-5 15 CASSYGRTSLETQYF TGTGCCAGCAGTTATGGCCGGACTAGTCTGGAGACCCAGTACTTC
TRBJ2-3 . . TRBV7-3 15 CASSLQRGGADTQYF TGTGCCAGCAGCTTACAAAGGGGCGGAGCAGATACGCAGTATTTT
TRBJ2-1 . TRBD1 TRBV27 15 CASSDRQGGLNEQFF TGTGCCAGCAGTGACCGACAGGGGGGCCTCAATGAGCAGTTCTTC
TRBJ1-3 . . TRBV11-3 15 CASSLGGLSGNTIYF TGTGCCAGCAGCCTTGGAGGCCTCTCTGGAAACACCATATATTTT
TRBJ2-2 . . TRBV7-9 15 CASSLGGGNTGELFF TGTGCCAGCAGCTTAGGAGGCGGAAACACCGGGGAGCTGTTTTTT
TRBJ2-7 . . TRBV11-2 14 CASSLERVRYEQYF TGTGCCAGCAGCTTAGAGAGGGTGAGGTACGAGCAGTACTTC
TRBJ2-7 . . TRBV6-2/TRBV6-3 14 CASSPYGGLREQYF TGTGCCAGCAGCCCTTATGGGGGCTTGCGAGAGCAGTACTTC
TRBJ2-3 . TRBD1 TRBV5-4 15 CASRDGDRNTDTQYF TGTGCCAGCAGAGACGGGGACAGAAACACAGATACGCAGTATTTT
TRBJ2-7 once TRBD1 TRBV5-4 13 CASSRQGVNEQYF TGTGCCAGCTCGAGGCAGGGGGTCAACGAGCAGTACTTC
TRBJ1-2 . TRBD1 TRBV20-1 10 CSADRAGYTF TGCAGTGCTGACAGGGCTGGCTACACCTTC
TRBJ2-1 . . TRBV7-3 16 CASSPSFRTPYHEQFF TGTGCCAGCAGCCCTAGCTTCCGGACCCCTTACCATGAGCAGTTCTTC
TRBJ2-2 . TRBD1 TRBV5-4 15 CASSFMDRRTGELFF TGTGCCAGCAGCTTCATGGACAGGAGAACCGGGGAGCTGTTTTTT
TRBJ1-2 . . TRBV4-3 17 CASSQDPGTAIPYGYTF TGCGCCAGCAGCCAAGATCCGGGAACAGCCATTCCCTATGGCTACACCTTC
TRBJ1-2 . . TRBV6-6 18 CASSRPRGKADRHYGYTF TGTGCCAGCAGTCGACCGAGGGGGAAGGCGGATAGACACTATGGCTACACCTTC
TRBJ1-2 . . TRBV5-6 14 CASTLRGRDYGYTF TGTGCCAGCACCCTCAGGGGCAGGGACTATGGCTACACCTTC
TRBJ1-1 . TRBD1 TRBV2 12 CASRNRGPEAFF TGTGCCAGCAGAAACAGGGGCCCTGAAGCTTTCTTT
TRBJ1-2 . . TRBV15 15 CATSRDLNSYYGYTF TGTGCCACCAGCAGAGATCTTAACAGCTACTATGGCTACACCTTC
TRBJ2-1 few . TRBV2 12 CASSSSRGEQFF TGTGCCAGCAGTTCAAGCAGGGGTGAGCAGTTCTTC
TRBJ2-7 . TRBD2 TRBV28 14 CASTFGRGVYEQYF TGTGCCAGCACCTTCGGGAGGGGGGTCTACGAGCAGTACTTC
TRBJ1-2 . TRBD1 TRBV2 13 CASSRTGAYGYTF TGTGCCAGCAGCCGGACAGGAGCCTATGGCTACACCTTC
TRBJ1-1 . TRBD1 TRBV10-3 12 CATGTGGTEAFF TGTGCCACGGGGACAGGAGGCACTGAAGCTTTCTTT
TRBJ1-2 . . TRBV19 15 CASSTAGRPLYGYTF TGTGCCAGTAGTACCGCGGGACGTCCGCTCTATGGCTACACCTTC
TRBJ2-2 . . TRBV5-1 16 CASSSAGTLNTGELFF TGCGCCAGCAGCTCAGCCGGGACACTGAACACCGGGGAGCTGTTTTTT
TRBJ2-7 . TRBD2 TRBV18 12 CASSGGGYEQYF TGTGCCAGCTCAGGGGGGGGCTACGAGCAGTACTTC
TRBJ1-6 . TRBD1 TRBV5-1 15 CASSGGQGADSPLHF TGCGCCAGCAGCGGAGGACAGGGGGCTGATTCACCCCTCCACTTT
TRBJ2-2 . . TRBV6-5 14 CASSRQSNTGELFF TGTGCCAGCAGCAGACAGAGCAACACCGGGGAGCTGTTTTTT
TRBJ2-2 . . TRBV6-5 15 CASSPVVRGNGELFF TGTGCCAGCAGTCCGGTGGTCAGGGGAAACGGGGAGCTGTTTTTT
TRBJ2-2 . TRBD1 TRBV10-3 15 CAISETGGLTGELFF TGTGCCATCAGTGAGACAGGGGGCTTGACCGGGGAGCTGTTTTTT
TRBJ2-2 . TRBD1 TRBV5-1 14 CASTGGALTGELFF TGCGCCAGTACAGGGGGCGCTTTAACCGGGGAGCTGTTTTTT
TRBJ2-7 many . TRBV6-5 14 CASSHREGVEEQYF TGTGCCAGCAGTCACAGGGAGGGGGTAGAGGAGCAGTACTTC
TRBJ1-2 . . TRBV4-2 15 CASSQDPRQWYGYTF TGTGCCAGCAGCCAAGATCCGAGACAGTGGTATGGCTACACCTTC
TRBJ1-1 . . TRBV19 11 CASSMRQEAFF TGTGCCAGTAGTATGCGACAAGAAGCTTTCTTT
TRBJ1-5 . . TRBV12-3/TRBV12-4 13 CASSLRGNQPQHF TGTGCCAGCAGTTTACGAGGGAATCAGCCCCAGCATTTT
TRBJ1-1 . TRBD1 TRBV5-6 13 CASSFPDRGEAFF TGTGCCAGCAGCTTTCCCGACAGGGGTGAAGCTTTCTTT
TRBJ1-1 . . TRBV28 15 CASSLRIQGYTEAFF TGTGCCAGCAGTTTACGTATTCAGGGGTACACTGAAGCTTTCTTT
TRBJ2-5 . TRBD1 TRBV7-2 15 CASSLLTGLVETQYF TGTGCCAGCAGCCTATTGACAGGGCTCGTAGAGACCCAGTACTTC
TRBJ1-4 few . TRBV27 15 CASSPRRTASEKLFF TGTGCCAGCAGTCCCCGCCGGACAGCATCTGAAAAACTGTTTTTT
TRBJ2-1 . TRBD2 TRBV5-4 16 CASSRGLAGVYNEQFF TGTGCCAGCAGCCGGGGACTAGCGGGGGTCTACAATGAGCAGTTCTTC
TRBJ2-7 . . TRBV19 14 CASSTQDNTYEQYF TGTGCCAGTAGTACCCAAGACAATACCTACGAGCAGTACTTC
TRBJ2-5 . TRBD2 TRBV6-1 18 CASSEAFRLAGDRETQYF TGTGCCAGCAGTGAAGCTTTCCGCCTAGCGGGGGACAGAGAGACCCAGTACTTC
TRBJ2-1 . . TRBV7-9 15 CASSLDGGSYNEQFF TGTGCCAGCAGCTTAGACGGGGGCTCCTACAATGAGCAGTTCTTC
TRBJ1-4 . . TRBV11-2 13 CASSTDRNEKLFF TGTGCCAGCAGTACGGACAGAAATGAAAAACTGTTTTTT
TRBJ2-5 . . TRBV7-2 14 CASSLKILSGTQYF TGTGCCAGCAGCTTAAAGATTCTATCGGGGACCCAGTACTTC
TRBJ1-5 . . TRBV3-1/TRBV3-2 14 CASSLPGENQPQHF TGTGCCAGCAGCCTACCAGGGGAAAATCAGCCCCAGCATTTT
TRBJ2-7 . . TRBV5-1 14 CASSPRGINYEQYF TGCGCCAGCAGCCCTAGGGGAATTAACTACGAGCAGTACTTC